Here is one T cell receptor beta chain with its context. Per the original data handling: Nucleated cell counts were estimated from reference gene primer amplification. Method: immunoSEQ multiplex PCR; TCRdb's copy keeps in-frame clones and lacks some. V and J calls and clone size follow that table, whereas D and trimming were derived from the DNA. The data show 50,000 to 65,000 clones, more than 80% seen once. These data are taken from a study of blood T cell repertoires in COVID-19. The overall study: The United States, Italy and Spain provided the acute and convalescent COVID-19 samples. Sample material is recorded as cDNA or gDNA derived from T cells, B-cell-depleted T cells, or PBMCs.

CDR3 length: 15 amino acids. Germline CDR1 GTSNPN, CDR2 SVGIG (reference sequence). Trimming took off 0 bases at V and 7 bases at J, with 13 bases between the two ends. The TCR comes from a human donor in a cohort sampled during active COVID-19. The specimen was peripheral blood. The rearrangement links TRBV30 to TRBJ1-6, with D tentatively TRBD1 (6 bases). CDR3 protein: CAWSVRGRLNSPLHF. The CDR3 DNA reads as TGTGCCTGGAGTGTGCGGGGGCGGCTAAATTCACCCCTCCACTTT.